Listed below are T cell receptor beta chains from one sample, sequenced in a study of yellow fever vaccine responses in identical twins. TCRdb fed the RT-PCR reads into MiXCR, producing one record per CDR3 protein. The sample records 4,500 to 7,000 distinct CDR3 sequences, 65% being singletons. This specimen was T cells from blood (PBMCs), unsorted or a sorted subset (not recorded which), taken before or after yellow fever vaccination (not recorded which). The receptors derive from a woman under 30 who received the yellow fever vaccine. Both conserved end residues are part of each CDR3. A D gene is named only where the DNA matches it firmly. Clone size is not always given. Where it is, it says once, few, many or a class for expanded clones.

D: -; size: -; J: TRBJ2-2; V: TRBV18; DNA: TGTGCCAGCTCACCACTGATGCTGGGGTCGAACACCGGGGAGCTGTTTTTT; CDR3: CASSPLMLGSNTGELFF
D: -; size: few; J: TRBJ2-2; V: TRBV6-1; DNA: TGTGCCAGCAGACCACCGAGTCTTGGCGGGGAGCTGTTTTTT; CDR3: CASRPPSLGGELFF
D: -; size: -; J: TRBJ2-7; V: TRBV13; DNA: TGTGCCAACTCAGGGATCTTAGGGGAGCAGTACTTC; CDR3: CANSGILGEQYF
D: TRBD2; size: -; J: TRBJ2-1; V: TRBV4-1; DNA: TGCGCCAGCAGCCAATCATCTAGCGGGGTGAGTGAGCAGTTCTTC; CDR3: CASSQSSSGVSEQFF
D: -; size: -; J: TRBJ2-7; V: TRBV7-2; DNA: TGTGCCAGCAGCTTACCGGGTGGTGGATCCTCAGCCTACGAGCAGTACTTC; CDR3: CASSLPGGGSSAYEQYF
D: TRBD1; size: -; J: TRBJ2-5; V: TRBV6-1; DNA: TGTGCCAGCAGTGAAGCGGAGACAGGGAGCGAGACCCAGTACTTC; CDR3: CASSEAETGSETQYF
D: TRBD1; size: -; J: TRBJ1-2; V: TRBV4-3; DNA: TGCGCCAGCAGCCAAGACAGACAGGGGGGGGGCTATGGCTACACCTTC; CDR3: CASSQDRQGGGYGYTF
D: -; size: -; J: TRBJ2-7; V: TRBV29-1; DNA: TGCAGCGTTTTGGGACATCTCACCTACGAGCAGTACTTC; CDR3: CSVLGHLTYEQYF
D: -; size: once; J: TRBJ1-1; V: TRBV2; DNA: TGTGCCAGCAGTGATAGTGTAGAGGGGATGGTTGAAGCTTTCTTT; CDR3: CASSDSVEGMVEAFF
D: -; size: -; J: TRBJ2-1; V: TRBV11-2; DNA: TGTGCCAGCAGCTTAGTCTTGACCCAAAAGGATGAGCAGTTCTTC; CDR3: CASSLVLTQKDEQFF
D: -; size: few; J: TRBJ2-1; V: TRBV2; DNA: TGTGCCAGCAGTGAAGAGCGACCCAGCTCCTACAATGAGCAGTTCTTC; CDR3: CASSEERPSSYNEQFF
D: -; size: -; J: TRBJ2-3; V: TRBV29-1; DNA: TGCAGCGTTCGCGGTCCTCGGGATACGCAGTATTTT; CDR3: CSVRGPRDTQYF
D: -; size: -; J: TRBJ2-2; V: TRBV29-1; DNA: TGCAGCGGACAGGCTCTACTGAACACCGGGGAGCTGTTTTTT; CDR3: CSGQALLNTGELFF
D: -; size: -; J: TRBJ2-7; V: TRBV18; DNA: TGTGCCAGCTCACCAGGGGGTTACGAGCAGTACTTC; CDR3: CASSPGGYEQYF
D: TRBD1; size: -; J: TRBJ2-5; V: TRBV24-1; DNA: TGTGCCACCAGTGATTTTGGACAGGGGCAAGAGACCCAGTACTTC; CDR3: CATSDFGQGQETQYF
D: -; size: once; J: TRBJ1-2; V: TRBV4-1; DNA: TGCGCCAGCAGCCAAATGGGCGTTGGCTACACCTTC; CDR3: CASSQMGVGYTF
D: -; size: -; J: TRBJ2-7; V: TRBV11-1; DNA: TGTGCCAGCAGCTTATCCGACTCGGAGCAGTACTTC; CDR3: CASSLSDSEQYF